The entry that follows covers one T cell receptor (beta chain) sequence. Antigen specificity is unknown. In the PCR, 60 Vbeta and 13 Jbeta primers were used. Libraries were prepared by immunoSEQ multiplex PCR; TCRdb keeps only in-frame clonotypes and omits some of them. The repertoire table contains 130,000 or so clones. The germline V gene encodes CDR1 KGHSH and CDR2 LQKENI. This CDR3 region has 13 residues. Trimming removed 4 bases from V and 7 bases from J, with 13 bases in between. All donors participated as healthy donors of bone marrow. The sample comes from a study of cytomegalovirus exposure and HLA in healthy donors. Study-level results: Accurate prediction of HLA-A and HLA-B alleles (for most subjects) was reportedly achieved from TCR beta sequences. Altogether, 150 to 200 TCR beta chains were recorded as cytomegalovirus-associated.

This TCR was sampled from a woman aged 55-75 years in good health and CMV-seronegative. The sample comprised PBMCs. The rearrangement links TRBV18 to TRBJ1-1; a possible D gene is TRBD1 (6 bases). CDR3 region: CASSREQGLEAFF. In nucleotides, the CDR3 is TGTGCCAGCTCACGAGAGCAGGGGCTTGAAGCTTTCTTT.